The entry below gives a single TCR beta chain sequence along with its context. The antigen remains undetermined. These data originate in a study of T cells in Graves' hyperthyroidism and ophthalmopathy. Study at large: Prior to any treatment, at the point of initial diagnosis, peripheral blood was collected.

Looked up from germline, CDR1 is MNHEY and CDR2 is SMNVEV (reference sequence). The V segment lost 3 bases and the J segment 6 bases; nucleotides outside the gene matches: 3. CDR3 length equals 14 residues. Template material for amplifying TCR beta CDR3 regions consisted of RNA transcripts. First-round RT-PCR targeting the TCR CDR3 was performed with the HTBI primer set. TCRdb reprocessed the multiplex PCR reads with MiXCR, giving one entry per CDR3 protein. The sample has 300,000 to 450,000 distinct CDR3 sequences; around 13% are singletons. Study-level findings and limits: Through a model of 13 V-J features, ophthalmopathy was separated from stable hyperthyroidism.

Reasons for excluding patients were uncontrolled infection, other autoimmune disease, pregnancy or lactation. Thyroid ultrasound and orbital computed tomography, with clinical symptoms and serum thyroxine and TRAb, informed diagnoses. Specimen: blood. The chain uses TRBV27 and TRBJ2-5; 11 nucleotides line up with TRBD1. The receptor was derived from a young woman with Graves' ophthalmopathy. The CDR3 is CASSFGTGGKTQYF. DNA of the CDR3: TGTGCCAGCAGTTTCGGGACAGGGGGAAAGACCCAGTACTTC.